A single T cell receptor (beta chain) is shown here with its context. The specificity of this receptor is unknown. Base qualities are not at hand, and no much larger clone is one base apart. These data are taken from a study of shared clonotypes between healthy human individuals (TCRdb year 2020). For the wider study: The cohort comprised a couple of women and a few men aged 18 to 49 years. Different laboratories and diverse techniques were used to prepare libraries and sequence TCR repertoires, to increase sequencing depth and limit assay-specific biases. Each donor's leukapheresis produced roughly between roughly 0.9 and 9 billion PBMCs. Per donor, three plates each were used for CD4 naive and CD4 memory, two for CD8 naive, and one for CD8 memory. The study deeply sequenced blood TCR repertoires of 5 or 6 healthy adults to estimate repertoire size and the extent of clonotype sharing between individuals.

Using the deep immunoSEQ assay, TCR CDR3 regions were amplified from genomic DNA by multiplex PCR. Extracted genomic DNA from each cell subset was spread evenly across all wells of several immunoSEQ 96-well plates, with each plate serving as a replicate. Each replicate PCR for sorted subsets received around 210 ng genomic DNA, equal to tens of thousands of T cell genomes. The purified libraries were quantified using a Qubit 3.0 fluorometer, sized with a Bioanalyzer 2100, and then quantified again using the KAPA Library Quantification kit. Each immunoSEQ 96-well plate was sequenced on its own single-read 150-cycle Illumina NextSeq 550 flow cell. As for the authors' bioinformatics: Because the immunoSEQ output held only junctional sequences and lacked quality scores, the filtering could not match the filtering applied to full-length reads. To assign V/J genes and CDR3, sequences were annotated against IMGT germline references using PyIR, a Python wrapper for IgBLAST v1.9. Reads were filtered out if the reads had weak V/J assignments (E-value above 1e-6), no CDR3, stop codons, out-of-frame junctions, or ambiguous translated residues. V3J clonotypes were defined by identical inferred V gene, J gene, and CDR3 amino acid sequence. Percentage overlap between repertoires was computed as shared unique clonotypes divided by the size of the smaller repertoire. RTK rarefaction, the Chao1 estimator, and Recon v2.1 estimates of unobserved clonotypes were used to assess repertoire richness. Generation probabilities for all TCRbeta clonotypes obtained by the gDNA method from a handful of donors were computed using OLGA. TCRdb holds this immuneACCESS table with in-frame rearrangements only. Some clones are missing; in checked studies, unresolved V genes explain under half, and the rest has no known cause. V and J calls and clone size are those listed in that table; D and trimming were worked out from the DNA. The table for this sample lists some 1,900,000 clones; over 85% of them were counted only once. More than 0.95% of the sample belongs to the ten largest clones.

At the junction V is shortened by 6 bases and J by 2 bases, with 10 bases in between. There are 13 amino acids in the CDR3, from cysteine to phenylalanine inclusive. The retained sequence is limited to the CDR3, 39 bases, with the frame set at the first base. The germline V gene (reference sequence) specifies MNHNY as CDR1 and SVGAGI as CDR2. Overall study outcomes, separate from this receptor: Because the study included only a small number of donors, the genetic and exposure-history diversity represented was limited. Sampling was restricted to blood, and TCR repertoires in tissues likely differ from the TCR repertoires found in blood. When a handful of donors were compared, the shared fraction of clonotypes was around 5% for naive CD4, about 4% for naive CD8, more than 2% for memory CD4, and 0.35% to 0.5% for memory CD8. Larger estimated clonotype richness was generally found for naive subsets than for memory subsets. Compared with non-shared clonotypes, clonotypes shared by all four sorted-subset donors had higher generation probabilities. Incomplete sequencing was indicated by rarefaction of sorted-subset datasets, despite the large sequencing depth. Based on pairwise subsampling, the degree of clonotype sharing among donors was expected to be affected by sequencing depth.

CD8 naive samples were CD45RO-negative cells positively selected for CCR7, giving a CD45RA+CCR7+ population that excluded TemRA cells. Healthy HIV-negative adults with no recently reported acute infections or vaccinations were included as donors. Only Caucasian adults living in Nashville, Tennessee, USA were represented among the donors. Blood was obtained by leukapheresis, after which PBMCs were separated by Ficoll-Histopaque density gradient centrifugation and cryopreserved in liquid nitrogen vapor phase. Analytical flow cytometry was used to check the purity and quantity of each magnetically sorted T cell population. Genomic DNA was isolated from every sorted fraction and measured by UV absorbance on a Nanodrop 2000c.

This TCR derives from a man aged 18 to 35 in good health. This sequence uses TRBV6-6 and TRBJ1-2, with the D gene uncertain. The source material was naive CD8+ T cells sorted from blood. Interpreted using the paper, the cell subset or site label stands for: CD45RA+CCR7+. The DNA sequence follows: TGTGCCAGCAGCCCCACGGGAAACTATGGCTACACCTTC. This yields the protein CASSPTGNYGYTF.